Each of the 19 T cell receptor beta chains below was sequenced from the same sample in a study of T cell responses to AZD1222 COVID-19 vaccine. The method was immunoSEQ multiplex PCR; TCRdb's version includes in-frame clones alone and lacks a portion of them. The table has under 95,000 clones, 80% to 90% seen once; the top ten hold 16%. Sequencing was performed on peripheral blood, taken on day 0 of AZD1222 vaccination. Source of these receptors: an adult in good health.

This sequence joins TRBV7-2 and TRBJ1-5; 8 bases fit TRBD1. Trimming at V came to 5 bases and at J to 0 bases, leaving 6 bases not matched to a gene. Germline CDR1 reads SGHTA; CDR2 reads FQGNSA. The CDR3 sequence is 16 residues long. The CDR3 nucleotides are TGTGCCAGCAGCCCCCGGACAGGGTCTAGCAATCAGCCCCAGCATTTT. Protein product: CASSPRTGSSNQPQHF.

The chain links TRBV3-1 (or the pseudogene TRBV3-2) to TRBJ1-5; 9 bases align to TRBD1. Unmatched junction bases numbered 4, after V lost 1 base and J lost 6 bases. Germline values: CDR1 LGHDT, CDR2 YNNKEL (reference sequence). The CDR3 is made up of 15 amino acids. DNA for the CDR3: TGTGCCAGCAGCCAAGCAACAGGGGGCGGTCAGCCCCAGCATTTT. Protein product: CASSQATGGGQPQHF.

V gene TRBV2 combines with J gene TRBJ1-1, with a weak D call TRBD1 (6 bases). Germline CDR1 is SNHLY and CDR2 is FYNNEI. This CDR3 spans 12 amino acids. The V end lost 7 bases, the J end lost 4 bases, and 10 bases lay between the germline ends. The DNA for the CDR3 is TGTGCCAGCACAAGACAGGCCACTGAAGCTTTCTTT. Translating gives CASTRQATEAFF.

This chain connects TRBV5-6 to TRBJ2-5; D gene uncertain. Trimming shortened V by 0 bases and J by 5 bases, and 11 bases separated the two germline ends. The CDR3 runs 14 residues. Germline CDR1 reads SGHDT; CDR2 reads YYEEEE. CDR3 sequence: CASSLVGHPETQYF. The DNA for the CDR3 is TGTGCCAGCAGCTTGGTTGGCCACCCGGAGACCCAGTACTTC.

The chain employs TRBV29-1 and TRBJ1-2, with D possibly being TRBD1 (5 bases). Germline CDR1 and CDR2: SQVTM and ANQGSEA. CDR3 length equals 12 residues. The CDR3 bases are TGCAGAGCAAAGACAGCTAACTATGGCTACACCTTC. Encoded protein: CRAKTANYGYTF. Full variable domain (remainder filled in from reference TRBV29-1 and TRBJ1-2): SAVISQKPSRDICQRGTSLTIQCQVDSQVTMMFWYRQQPGQSLTLIATANQGSEATYESGFVIDKFPISRPNLTFSTLTVSNMSPEDSSIYLCRAKTANYGYTFGSGTRLTVV.

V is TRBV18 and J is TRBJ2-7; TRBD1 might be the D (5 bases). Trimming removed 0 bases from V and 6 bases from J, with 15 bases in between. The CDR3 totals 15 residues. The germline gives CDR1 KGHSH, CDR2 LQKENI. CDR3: CASSPPNPSQGEQYF. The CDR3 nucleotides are TGTGCCAGCTCACCACCAAATCCCTCCCAGGGCGAGCAGTACTTC.

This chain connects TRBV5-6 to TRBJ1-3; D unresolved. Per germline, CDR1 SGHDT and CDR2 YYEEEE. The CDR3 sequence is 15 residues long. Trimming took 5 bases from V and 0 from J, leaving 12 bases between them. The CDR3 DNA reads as TGTGCCAGCAGTCGGCGGAGCGTCTCTGGAAACACCATATATTTT. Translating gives CASSRRSVSGNTIYF.

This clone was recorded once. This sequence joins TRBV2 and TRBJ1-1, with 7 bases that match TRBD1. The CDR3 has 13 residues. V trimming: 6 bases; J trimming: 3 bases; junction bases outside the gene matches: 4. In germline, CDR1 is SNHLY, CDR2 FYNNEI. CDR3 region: CASRRGRDTEAFF. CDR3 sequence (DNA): TGTGCCAGCAGAAGGGGGCGCGACACTGAAGCTTTCTTT.

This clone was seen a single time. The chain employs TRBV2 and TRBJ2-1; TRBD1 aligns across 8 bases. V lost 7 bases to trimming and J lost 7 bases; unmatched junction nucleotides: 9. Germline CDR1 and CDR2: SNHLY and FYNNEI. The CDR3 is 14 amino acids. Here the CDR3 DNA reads TGTGCCAGCAATAGGGACAGGAATTTTAATGAGCAGTTCTTC. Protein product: CASNRDRNFNEQFF. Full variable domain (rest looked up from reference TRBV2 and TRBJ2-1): EPEVTQTPSHQVTQMGQEVILRCVPISNHLYFYWYRQILGQKVEFLVSFYNNEISEKSEIFDDQFSVERPDGSNFTLKIRSTKLEDSAMYFCASNRDRNFNEQFFGPGTRLTVL.

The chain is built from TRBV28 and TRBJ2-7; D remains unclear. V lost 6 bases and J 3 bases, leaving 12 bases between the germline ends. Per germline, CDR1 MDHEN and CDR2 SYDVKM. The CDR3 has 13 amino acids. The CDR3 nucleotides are TGTGCCAGCAGCCCCCCGCAGGTCTACGAGCAGTACTTC. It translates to CASSPPQVYEQYF.

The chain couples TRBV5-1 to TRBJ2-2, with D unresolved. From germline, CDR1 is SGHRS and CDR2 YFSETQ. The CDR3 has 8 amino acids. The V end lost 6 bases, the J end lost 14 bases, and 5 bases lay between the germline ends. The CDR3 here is CASNELFF. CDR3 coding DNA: TGCGCCAGCAACGAACTGTTTTTT. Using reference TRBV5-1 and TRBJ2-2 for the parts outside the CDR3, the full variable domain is KAGVTQTPRYLIKTRGQQVTLSCSPISGHRSVSWYQQTPGQGLQFLFEYFSETQRNKGNFPGRFSGRQFSNSRSEMNVSTLELGDSALYLCASNELFFGEGSRLTVL.

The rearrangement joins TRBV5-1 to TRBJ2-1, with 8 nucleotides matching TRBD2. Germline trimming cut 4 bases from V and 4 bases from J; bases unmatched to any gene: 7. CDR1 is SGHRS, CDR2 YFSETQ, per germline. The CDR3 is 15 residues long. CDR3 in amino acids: CASSIDPSGYNEQFF. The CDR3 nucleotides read TGCGCCAGCAGCATTGACCCTAGCGGGTACAATGAGCAGTTCTTC.

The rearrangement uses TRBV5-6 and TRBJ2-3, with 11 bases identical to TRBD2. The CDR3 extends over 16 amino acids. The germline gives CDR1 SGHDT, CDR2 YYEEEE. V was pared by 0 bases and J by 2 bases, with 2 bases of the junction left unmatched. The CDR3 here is CASSLVTSGDTDTQYF. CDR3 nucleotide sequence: TGTGCCAGCAGCTTGGTGACTAGCGGGGACACAGATACGCAGTATTTT.

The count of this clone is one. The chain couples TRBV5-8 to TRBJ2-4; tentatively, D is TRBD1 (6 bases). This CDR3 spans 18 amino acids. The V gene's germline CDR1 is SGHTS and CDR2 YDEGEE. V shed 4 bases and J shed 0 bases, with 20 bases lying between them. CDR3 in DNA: TGTGCCAGCAGCCCCCCGGTTGGGACACCGTTAGCCAAAAACATTCAGTACTTC. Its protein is CASSPPVGTPLAKNIQYF.

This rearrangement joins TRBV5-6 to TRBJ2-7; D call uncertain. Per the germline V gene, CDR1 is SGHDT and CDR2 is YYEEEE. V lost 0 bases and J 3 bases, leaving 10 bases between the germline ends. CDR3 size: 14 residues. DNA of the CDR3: TGTGCCAGCAGCTTGGCCGACCGTTACTACGAGCAGTACTTC. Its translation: CASSLADRYYEQYF.

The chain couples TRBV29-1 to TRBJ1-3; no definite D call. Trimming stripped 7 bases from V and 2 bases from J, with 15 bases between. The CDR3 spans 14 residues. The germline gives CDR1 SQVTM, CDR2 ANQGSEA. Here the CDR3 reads CSASPAGAGNTIYF. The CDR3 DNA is TGCAGCGCCTCCCCCGCTGGGGCTGGAAACACCATATATTTT.

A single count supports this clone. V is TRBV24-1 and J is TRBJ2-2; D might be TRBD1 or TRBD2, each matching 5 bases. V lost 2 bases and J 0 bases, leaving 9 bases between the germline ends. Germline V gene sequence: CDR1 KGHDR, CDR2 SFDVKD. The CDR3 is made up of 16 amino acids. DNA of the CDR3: TGTGCCACCAGTGATTCGGGGCGGACGAACACCGGGGAGCTGTTTTTT. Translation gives CATSDSGRTNTGELFF.

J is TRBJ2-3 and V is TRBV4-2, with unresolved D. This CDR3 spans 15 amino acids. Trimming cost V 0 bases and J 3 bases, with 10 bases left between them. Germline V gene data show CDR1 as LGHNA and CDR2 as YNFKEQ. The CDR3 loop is CASSQDVTSTDTQYF. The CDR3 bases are TGTGCCAGCAGCCAAGATGTGACTTCTACAGATACGCAGTATTTT.

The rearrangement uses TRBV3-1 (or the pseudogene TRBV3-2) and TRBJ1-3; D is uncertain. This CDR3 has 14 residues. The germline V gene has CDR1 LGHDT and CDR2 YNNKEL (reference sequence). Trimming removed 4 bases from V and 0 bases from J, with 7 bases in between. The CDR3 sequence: CASSPFSSGNTIYF. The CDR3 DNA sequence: TGTGCCAGCAGCCCCTTCTCCTCTGGAAACACCATATATTTT.